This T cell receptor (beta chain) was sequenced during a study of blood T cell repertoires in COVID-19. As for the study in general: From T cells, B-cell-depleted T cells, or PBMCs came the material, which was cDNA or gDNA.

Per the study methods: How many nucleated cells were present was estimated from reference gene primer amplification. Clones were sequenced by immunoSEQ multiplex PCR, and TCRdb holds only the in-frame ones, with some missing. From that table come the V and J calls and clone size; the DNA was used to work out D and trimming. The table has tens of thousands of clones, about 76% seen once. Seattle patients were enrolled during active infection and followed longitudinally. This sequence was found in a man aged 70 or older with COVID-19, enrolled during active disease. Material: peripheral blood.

CDR3 DNA sequence: TGTGCCAGCAGCTTGCAAACCCCGGCAGATACGCAGTATTTT. Translating gives CASSLQTPADTQYF. The chain has TRBV5-4 and TRBJ2-3; D not certain. There are 14 residues in the CDR3. V shed 1 base and J shed 4 bases, with 10 bases lying between them. Looked up from germline, CDR1 is SGHNT and CDR2 is YYREEE (reference sequence). Together with reference TRBV5-4 and TRBJ2-3, the CDR3 gives the full variable domain: ETGVTQSPTHLIKTRGQQVTLRCSSQSGHNTVSWYQQALGQGPQFIFQYYREEENGRGNFPPRFSGLQFPNYSSELNVNALELDDSALYLCASSLQTPADTQYFGPGTRLTVL.